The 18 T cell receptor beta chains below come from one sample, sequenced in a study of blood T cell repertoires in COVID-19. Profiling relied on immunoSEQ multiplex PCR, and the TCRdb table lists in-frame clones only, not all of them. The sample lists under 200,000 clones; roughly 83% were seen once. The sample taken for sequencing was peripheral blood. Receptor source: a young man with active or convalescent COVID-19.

CDR3 nucleotides: TGTGCCAGCAGCTTAGACAGCAGGGGTATCGGCTACACCTTC. Its translation is CASSLDSRGIGYTF. This rearrangement joins TRBV7-8 to TRBJ1-2, with D maybe TRBD1 (6 bases). CDR1 SGHVS and CDR2 FQNEAQ come from the germline V gene. The CDR3 is 14 residues long. Trimming stripped 1 base from V and 8 bases from J, with 14 bases between.

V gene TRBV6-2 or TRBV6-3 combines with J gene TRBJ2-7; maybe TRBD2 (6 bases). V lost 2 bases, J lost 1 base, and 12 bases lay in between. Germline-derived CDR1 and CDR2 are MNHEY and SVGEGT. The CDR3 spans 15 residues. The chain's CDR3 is CASSYLSGRSYEQYF. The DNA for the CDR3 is TGTGCCAGCAGTTACCTGAGCGGGCGGTCCTACGAGCAGTACTTC.

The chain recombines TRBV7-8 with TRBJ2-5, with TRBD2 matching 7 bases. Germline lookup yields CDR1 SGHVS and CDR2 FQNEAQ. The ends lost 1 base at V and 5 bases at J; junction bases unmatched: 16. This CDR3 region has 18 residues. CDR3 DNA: TGTGCCAGCAGCTTAGGAGAGGCGGGAGACTTTTTTCAGGAGACCCAGTACTTC. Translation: CASSLGEAGDFFQETQYF.

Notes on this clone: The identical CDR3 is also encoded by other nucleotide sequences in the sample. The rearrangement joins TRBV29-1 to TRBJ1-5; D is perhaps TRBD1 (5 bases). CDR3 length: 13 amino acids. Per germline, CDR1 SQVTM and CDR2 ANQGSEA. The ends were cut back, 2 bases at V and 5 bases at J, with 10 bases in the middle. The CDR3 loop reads CSVEFSGDQPQHF. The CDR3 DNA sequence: TGCAGCGTTGAATTTTCGGGGGATCAGCCCCAGCATTTT.

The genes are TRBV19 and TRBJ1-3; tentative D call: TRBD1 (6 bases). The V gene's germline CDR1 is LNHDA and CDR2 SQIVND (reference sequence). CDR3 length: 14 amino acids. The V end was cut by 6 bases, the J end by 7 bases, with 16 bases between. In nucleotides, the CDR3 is TGTGCCAGTAGAAAGCCTGGTCAGGGGAACACCATATATTTT. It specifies CASRKPGQGNTIYF. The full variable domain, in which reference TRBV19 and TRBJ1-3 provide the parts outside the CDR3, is DGGITQSPKYLFRKEGQNVTLSCEQNLNHDAMYWYRQDPGQGLRLIYYSQIVNDFQKGDIAEGYSVSREKKESFPLTVTSAQKNPTAFYLCASRKPGQGNTIYFGEGSWLTVV.

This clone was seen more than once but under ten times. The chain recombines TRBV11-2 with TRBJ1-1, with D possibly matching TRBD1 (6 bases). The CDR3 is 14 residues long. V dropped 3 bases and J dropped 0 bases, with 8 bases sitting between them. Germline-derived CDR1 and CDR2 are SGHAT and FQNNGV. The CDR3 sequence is CASSLGAMNTEAFF. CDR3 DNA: TGTGCCAGCAGCTTGGGGGCCATGAACACTGAAGCTTTCTTT.

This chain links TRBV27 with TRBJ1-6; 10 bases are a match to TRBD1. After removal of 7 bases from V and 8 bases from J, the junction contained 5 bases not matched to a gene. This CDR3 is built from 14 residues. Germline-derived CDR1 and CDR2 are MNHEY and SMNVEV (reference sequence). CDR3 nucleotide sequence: TGTGCCAGCACCGGGGACAGGGGACATTCACCCCTCCACTTT. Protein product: CASTGDRGHSPLHF.

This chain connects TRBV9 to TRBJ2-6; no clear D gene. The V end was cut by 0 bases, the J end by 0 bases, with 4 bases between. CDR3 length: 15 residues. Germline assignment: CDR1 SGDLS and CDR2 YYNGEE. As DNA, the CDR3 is TGTGCCAGCAGCGTAGGCAGCTCTGGGGCCAACGTCCTGACTTTC. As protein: CASSVGSSGANVLTF.

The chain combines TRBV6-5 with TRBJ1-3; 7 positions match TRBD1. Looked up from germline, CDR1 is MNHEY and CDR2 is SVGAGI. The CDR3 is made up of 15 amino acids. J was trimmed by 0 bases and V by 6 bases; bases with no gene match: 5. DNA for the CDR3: TGTGCCAGCAGCATCGCAGGGGGCTCTGGAAACACCATATATTTT. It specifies CASSIAGGSGNTIYF.

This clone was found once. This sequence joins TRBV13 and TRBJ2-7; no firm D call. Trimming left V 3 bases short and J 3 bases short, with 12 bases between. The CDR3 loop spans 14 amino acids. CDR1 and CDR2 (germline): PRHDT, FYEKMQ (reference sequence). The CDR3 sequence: CASSFSEFVYEQYF. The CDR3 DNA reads TGTGCCAGCAGCTTCTCCGAGTTCGTCTACGAGCAGTACTTC.

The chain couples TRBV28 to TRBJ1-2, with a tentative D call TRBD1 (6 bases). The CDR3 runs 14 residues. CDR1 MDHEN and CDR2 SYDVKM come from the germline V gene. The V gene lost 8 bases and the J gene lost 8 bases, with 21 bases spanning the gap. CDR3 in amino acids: CASLIGGGRGGYTF. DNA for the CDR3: TGTGCCAGCCTTATTGGGGGGGGGCGAGGAGGCTACACCTTC.

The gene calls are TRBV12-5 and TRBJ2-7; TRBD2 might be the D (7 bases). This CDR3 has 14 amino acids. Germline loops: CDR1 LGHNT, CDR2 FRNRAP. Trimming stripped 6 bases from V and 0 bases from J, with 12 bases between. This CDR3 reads CASGKGGSSYEQYF. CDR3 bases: TGTGCTAGTGGAAAGGGGGGGAGCTCCTACGAGCAGTACTTC. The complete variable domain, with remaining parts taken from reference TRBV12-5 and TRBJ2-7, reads DARVTQTPRHKVTEMGQEVTMRCQPILGHNTVFWYRQTMMQGLELLAYFRNRAPLDDSGMPKDRFSAEMPDATLATLKIQPSEPRDSAVYFCASGKGGSSYEQYFGPGTRLTVT.

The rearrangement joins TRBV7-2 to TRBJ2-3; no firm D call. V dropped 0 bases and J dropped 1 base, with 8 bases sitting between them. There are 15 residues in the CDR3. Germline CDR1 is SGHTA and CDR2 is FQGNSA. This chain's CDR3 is CASSLAPSRTDTQYF. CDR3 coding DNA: TGTGCCAGCAGCTTAGCCCCCTCCCGCACAGATACGCAGTATTTT.

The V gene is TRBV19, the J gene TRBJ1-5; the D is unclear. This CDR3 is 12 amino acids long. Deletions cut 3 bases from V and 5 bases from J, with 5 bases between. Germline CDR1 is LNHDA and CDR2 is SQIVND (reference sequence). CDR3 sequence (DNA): TGTGCCAGTAGTATGGGCTATCAGCCCCAGCATTTT. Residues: CASSMGYQPQHF.

Here the CDR3 reads CASSFGYSSYEQYF. The CDR3 DNA follows: TGCGCCAGCAGCTTTGGCTACAGCTCCTACGAGCAGTACTTC. The chain recombines TRBV5-1 with TRBJ2-7; D is unclear. This CDR3 region has 14 residues. The V and J ends lost 2 bases and 0 bases respectively, with 9 bases between them. The V gene's germline CDR1 is SGHRS and CDR2 YFSETQ.

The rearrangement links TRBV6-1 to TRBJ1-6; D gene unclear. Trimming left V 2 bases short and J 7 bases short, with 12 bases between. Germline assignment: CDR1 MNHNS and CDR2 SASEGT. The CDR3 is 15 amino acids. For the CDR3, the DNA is TGTGCCAGCAGTGAACTCCTCCCCCCGAATTCACCCCTCCACTTT. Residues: CASSELLPPNSPLHF.

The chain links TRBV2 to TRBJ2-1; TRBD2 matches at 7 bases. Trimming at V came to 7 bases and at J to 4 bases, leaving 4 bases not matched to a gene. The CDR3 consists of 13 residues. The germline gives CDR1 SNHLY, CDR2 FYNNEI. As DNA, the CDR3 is TGTGCCAGCACTTCCGGGAGGTACAATGAGCAGTTCTTC. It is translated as CASTSGRYNEQFF.

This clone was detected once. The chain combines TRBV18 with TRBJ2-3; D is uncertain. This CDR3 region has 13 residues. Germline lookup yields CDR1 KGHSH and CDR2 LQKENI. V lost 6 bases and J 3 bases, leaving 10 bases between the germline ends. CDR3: CASSSGRTDTQYF. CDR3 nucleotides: TGTGCCAGCTCCTCGGGTCGTACAGATACGCAGTATTTT.